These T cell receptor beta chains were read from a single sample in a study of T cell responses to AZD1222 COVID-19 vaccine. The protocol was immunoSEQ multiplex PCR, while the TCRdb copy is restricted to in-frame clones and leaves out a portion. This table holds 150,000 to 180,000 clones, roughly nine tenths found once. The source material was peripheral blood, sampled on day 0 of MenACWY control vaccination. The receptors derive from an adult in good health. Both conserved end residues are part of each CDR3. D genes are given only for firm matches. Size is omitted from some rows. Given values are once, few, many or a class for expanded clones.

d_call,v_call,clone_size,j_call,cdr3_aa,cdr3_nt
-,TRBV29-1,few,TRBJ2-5,CSVAGDNSLRETQYF,TGCAGCGTCGCCGGGGACAACTCTTTGAGGGAGACCCAGTACTTC
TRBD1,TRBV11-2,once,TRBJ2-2,CASTSVRTGNTGELFF,TGTGCCAGCACCTCCGTCCGGACAGGGAACACCGGGGAGCTGTTTTTT
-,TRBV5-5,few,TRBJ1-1,CASSVLTGTAFF,TGTGCCAGCAGCGTTTTGACCGGGACGGCTTTCTTT
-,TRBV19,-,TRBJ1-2,CASSIVGASYGYTF,TGTGCCAGTAGTATAGTGGGAGCCTCCTATGGCTACACCTTC
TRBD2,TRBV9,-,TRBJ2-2,CASSAGRGLAGGGELFF,TGTGCCAGCAGCGCAGGGCGGGGGCTAGCGGGAGGCGGGGAGCTGTTTTTT
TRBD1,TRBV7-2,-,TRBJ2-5,CASSPTGDPSGTQYF,TGTGCCAGCAGCCCCACAGGGGACCCAAGTGGGACCCAGTACTTC
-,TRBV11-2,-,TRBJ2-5,CASRPTVQETQYF,TGTGCCAGCCGCCCGACAGTTCAAGAGACCCAGTACTTC
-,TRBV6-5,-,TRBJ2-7,CASNRVRENGYEQYF,TGTGCCAGCAACCGAGTCCGGGAAAACGGGTACGAGCAGTACTTC
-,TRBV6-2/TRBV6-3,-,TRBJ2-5,CASSYSINGETQYF,TGTGCCAGCAGTTACTCGATCAACGGAGAGACCCAGTACTTC
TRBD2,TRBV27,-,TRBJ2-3,CASSPYPLGGGPTNTQYF,TGTGCCAGCAGTCCCTACCCACTTGGCGGGGGGCCCACAAATACGCAGTATTTT
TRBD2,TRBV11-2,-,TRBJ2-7,CASSLGAGNSYEQYF,TGTGCCAGCAGCTTAGGAGCGGGGAACTCCTACGAGCAGTACTTC
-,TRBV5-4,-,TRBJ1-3,CASSQGTRSSGNTIYF,TGTGCCAGCAGCCAGGGTACAAGAAGCTCTGGAAACACCATATATTTT
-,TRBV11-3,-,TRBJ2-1,CASSLGGRERNEQFF,TGTGCCAGCAGCTTAGGGGGCCGGGAGCGCAATGAGCAGTTCTTC
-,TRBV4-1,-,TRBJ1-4,CASSQFQQALGGEKLFF,TGCGCCAGCAGCCAATTCCAACAGGCCCTGGGGGGGGAAAAACTGTTTTTT
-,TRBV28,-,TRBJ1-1,CASGLYTEAFF,TGTGCCAGCGGCTTGTACACTGAAGCTTTCTTT
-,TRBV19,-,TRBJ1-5,CASRIRGESTQPQHF,TGTGCCAGTAGGATAAGGGGGGAGAGTACTCAGCCCCAGCATTTT
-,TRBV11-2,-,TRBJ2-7,CASRTLGRAYEQYF,TGTGCCAGCAGGACCTTGGGGCGGGCCTACGAGCAGTACTTC
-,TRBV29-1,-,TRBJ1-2,CSVESQGTNRTF,TGCAGCGTTGAAAGTCAGGGGACGAATAGGACCTTC
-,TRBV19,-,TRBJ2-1,CASSMPPSLRGDEQFF,TGTGCCAGTAGTATGCCCCCGAGCCTACGGGGCGATGAGCAGTTCTTC
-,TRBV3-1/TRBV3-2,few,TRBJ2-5,CASSQRTGRIVETQYF,TGTGCCAGCAGCCAACGGACGGGTCGGATCGTGGAGACCCAGTACTTC
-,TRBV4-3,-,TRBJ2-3,CASSQDLGGGTDTQYF,TGCGCCAGCAGCCAAGATCTAGGCGGGGGCACAGATACGCAGTATTTT
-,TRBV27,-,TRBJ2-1,CASIPAGGRVVHEQFF,TGTGCCAGCATTCCAGCCGGGGGCCGGGTTGTCCATGAGCAGTTCTTC
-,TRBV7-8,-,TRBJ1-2,CASSPQTVDYGYTF,TGTGCCAGCAGCCCGCAGACAGTCGACTATGGCTACACCTTC
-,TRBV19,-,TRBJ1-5,CASSIRRGTSNQPQHF,TGTGCCAGTAGTATACGTAGGGGGACTAGCAATCAGCCCCAGCATTTT
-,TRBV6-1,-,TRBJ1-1,CASSVNLYRPNTEAFF,TGTGCCAGCAGTGTTAATCTATACCGACCGAACACTGAAGCTTTCTTT
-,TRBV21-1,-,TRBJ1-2,CASSKSRRDSSPRNYGYTF,TGTGCCAGCAGCAAATCGAGGCGGGACTCCTCCCCACGAAACTATGGCTACACCTTC
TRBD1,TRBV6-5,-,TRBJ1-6,CASTPQGAGSPLHF,TGTGCCAGTACTCCCCAGGGGGCCGGTTCACCCCTCCACTTT
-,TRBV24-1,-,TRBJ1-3,CATSAINTEHSPGNTIYF,TGTGCCACCAGTGCCATAAATACGGAGCATTCCCCTGGAAACACCATATATTTT
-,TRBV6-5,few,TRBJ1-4,CASKERANEKLFF,TGTGCCAGCAAGGAAAGGGCGAATGAAAAACTGTTTTTT
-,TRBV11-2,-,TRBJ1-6,CASSLDLGGVSSPLHF,TGTGCCAGCAGCTTAGATCTGGGGGGAGTGAGTTCACCCCTCCACTTT
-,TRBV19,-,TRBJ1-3,CASIAGTTGNTIYF,TGTGCCAGTATTGCCGGGACCACTGGAAACACCATATATTTT
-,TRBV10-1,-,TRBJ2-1,CASSDLPDRGYDNEQFF,TGCGCCAGCAGTGACCTACCGGATAGGGGGTACGACAATGAGCAGTTCTTC
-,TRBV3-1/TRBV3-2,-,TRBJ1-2,CASSQDLEASTF,TGTGCCAGCAGCCAAGATCTTGAAGCGAGCACCTTC